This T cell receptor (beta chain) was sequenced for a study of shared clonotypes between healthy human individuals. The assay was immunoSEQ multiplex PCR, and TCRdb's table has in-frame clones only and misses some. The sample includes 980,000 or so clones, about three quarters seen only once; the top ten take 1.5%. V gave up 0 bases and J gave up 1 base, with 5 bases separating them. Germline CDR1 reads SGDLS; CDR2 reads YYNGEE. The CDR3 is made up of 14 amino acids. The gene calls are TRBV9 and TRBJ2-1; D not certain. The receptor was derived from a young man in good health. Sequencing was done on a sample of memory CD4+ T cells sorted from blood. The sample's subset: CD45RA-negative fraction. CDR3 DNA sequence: TGTGCCAGCAGCGTAGCCCATTCCTACAATGAGCAGTTCTTC. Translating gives CASSVAHSYNEQFF.